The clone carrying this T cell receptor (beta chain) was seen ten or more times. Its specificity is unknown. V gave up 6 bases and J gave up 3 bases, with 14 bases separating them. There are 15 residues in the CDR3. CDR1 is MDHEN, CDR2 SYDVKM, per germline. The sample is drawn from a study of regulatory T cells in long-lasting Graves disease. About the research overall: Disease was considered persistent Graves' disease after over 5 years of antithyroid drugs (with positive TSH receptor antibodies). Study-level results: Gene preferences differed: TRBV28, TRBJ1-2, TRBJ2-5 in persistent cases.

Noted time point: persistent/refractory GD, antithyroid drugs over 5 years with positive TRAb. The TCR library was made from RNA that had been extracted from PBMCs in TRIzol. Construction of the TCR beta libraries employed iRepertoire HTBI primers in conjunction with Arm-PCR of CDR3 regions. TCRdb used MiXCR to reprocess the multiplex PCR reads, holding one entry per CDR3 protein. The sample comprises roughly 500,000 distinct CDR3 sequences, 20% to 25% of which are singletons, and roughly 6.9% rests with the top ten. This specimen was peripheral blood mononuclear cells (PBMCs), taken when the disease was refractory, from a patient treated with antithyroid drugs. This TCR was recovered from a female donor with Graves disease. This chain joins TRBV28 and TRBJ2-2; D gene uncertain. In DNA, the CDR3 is TGTGCCAGCAGGCCAGGAGCCGCAGACACCGGGGAGCTGTTTTTT. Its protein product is CASRPGAADTGELFF.